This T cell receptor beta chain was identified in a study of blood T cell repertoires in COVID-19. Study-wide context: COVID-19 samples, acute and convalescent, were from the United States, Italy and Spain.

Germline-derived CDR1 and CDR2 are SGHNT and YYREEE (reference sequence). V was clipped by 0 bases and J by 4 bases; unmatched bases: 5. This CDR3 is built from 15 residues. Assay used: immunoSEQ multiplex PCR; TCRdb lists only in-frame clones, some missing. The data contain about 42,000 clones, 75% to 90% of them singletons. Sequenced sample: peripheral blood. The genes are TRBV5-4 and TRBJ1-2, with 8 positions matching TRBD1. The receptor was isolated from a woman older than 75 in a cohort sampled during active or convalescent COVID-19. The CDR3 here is CASSLGQGYGYGYTF. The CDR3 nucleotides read TGTGCCAGCAGCTTGGGACAGGGGTACGGCTATGGCTACACCTTC.